The 2 T cell receptor beta chains below were found in one sample sequenced in a study of cytomegalovirus exposure and HLA in healthy donors. This PCR relied on a set of 60 Vbeta primers and 13 Jbeta primers. Repertoires were generated with immunoSEQ multiplex PCR, while TCRdb's copy carries only in-frame clones and drops some. The sample yields about 91,000 clones, just under 90% seen once. Sequencing was performed on PBMCs. The receptors shown here come from a man between 18 and 29 years old in good health and CMV-seronegative.

This clone was seen only once. The genes are TRBV28 and TRBJ2-7; 11 nucleotides agree with TRBD2. J was trimmed by 0 bases and V by 5 bases; bases with no gene match: 6. Germline CDR1 is MDHEN and CDR2 is SYDVKM. The length of the CDR3 is 16 residues. The CDR3 sequence: CASSQPLAGGSYEQYF. In nucleotides, the CDR3 is TGTGCCAGCAGTCAACCGCTAGCGGGGGGCTCCTACGAGCAGTACTTC. The whole variable domain, filled in from reference TRBV28 and TRBJ2-7, reads DVKVTQSSRYLVKRTGEKVFLECVQDMDHENMFWYRQDPGLGLRLIYFSYDVKMKEKGDIPEGYSVSREKKERFSLILESASTNQTSMYLCASSQPLAGGSYEQYFGPGTRLTVT.

The chain is built from TRBV7-9 and TRBJ2-1, with 11 bases identical to TRBD2. V was pared by 7 bases and J by 3 bases, with 11 bases of the junction left unmatched. CDR3 length: 17 amino acids. Germline V CDR1 and CDR2: SEHNR, FQNEAQ (reference sequence). The CDR3 sequence: CASTEGALAGDYNEQFF. The CDR3 DNA sequence: TGTGCCAGCACCGAGGGGGCACTAGCGGGAGACTACAATGAGCAGTTCTTC.